The 21 T cell receptor beta chains below all came from one sample that was sequenced in a study of lymphopenia after photon versus proton radiotherapy. Sequenced by immunoSEQ multiplex PCR; TCRdb stores in-frame clones only, minus some. This repertoire shows 28,000 or so clones, more than 70% found once; its top ten account for roughly 5.2%. Sequences were derived from peripheral blood, sampled from a patient treated with photon-based radiotherapy. These receptors were obtained from a man younger than 45 with gastric cancer.

The V call is TRBV10-1, the J call TRBJ2-7, with D possibly being TRBD1 or TRBD2 (5 bases each). Germline V gene sequence: CDR1 WNHNN, CDR2 SYGVQD (reference sequence). The germline V and J ends were trimmed by 4 bases and 4 bases, with 11 bases remaining between them. The CDR3 consists of 13 residues. The CDR3 DNA reads as TGCGCCAGCAGTGGGGGGAGTGGGTACGAGCAGTACTTC. Its translation: CASSGGSGYEQYF.

CDR3 DNA sequence: TGTGCCAGCAGTCTAACAGGGCATGGCTACACCTTC. Encoded protein: CASSLTGHGYTF. The chain uses TRBV25-1 and TRBJ1-2, with a tentative D call TRBD1 (6 bases). The CDR3 covers 12 residues. Trimming pared 5 bases from V and 6 bases from J, leaving 10 bases between. From germline, CDR1 is MGHDK and CDR2 SYGVNS.

The rearrangement uses TRBV6-5 and TRBJ1-5; no firm D call. The germline V gene encodes CDR1 MNHEY and CDR2 SVGAGI. V gave up 2 bases and J gave up 5 bases, with 1 base separating them. The CDR3 has 11 amino acids. This CDR3 is CASSYDQPQHF. The CDR3 coding sequence is TGTGCCAGCAGTTACGATCAGCCCCAGCATTTT.

The chain carries TRBV11-2 and TRBJ1-2, with 8 bases matching TRBD1. There are 15 residues in the CDR3. Germline lookup yields CDR1 SGHAT and CDR2 FQNNGV. V lost 5 bases, J lost 3 bases, and 8 bases stayed unmatched. In nucleotides, the CDR3 is TGTGCCAGCAGCCAGGGACAGGTCTCGTACTATGGCTACACCTTC. It translates to CASSQGQVSYYGYTF.

The gene calls are TRBV11-2 and TRBJ2-1; TRBD1 agrees at 8 bases. Germline V gene lookup returns CDR1 SGHAT and CDR2 FQNNGV. With 6 bases clipped from V and 4 bases from J, the junction kept 8 bases outside the gene matches. This CDR3 region has 15 residues. CDR3 in DNA: TGTGCCAGCAGACCTCCGGGACAGGCGTACAATGAGCAGTTCTTC. It translates to CASRPPGQAYNEQFF. Complete variable domain (other parts from reference TRBV11-2 and TRBJ2-1): EAGVAQSPRYKIIEKRQSVAFWCNPISGHATLYWYQQILGQGPKLLIQFQNNGVVDDSQLPKDRFSAERLKGVDSTLKIQPAKLEDSAVYLCASRPPGQAYNEQFFGPGTRLTVL.

V gene TRBV10-2 combines with J gene TRBJ1-1; 8 bases are shared with TRBD1. The CDR3 consists of 16 residues. Germline V gene data show CDR1 as WSHSY and CDR2 as SAAADI. V gave up 2 bases and J gave up 5 bases; unmatched junction bases: 10. CDR3 region: CASSEIQGVSGTEAFF. The CDR3 region has the DNA TGCGCCAGCAGTGAGATACAGGGGGTTAGTGGGACTGAAGCTTTCTTT.

The gene calls are TRBV6-1 and TRBJ2-7, with 8 bases that match TRBD2. Per the germline V gene, CDR1 is MNHNS and CDR2 is SASEGT. The trim removed 6 bases at V and 7 bases at J, leaving 8 bases unmatched. CDR3 length: 13 amino acids. In DNA, the CDR3 is TGTGCCAGCAGGGGGACTAGGAATTTAGAGCAGTACTTC. It specifies CASRGTRNLEQYF.

The V gene is TRBV19, the J gene TRBJ1-1; unclear D gene. The CDR3 runs to 11 residues. Trimming shortened V by 6 bases and J by 8 bases, and 10 bases separated the two germline ends. Germline V lookup: CDR1 LNHDA, CDR2 SQIVND (reference sequence). CDR3 nucleotides: TGTGCCAGTAGGCATAATCGAGAAGCTTTCTTT. Protein product: CASRHNREAFF.

The chain recombines TRBV7-8 with TRBJ1-4, with D possibly being TRBD1 (6 bases). Trimming shortened V by 1 base and J by 7 bases, and 10 bases separated the two germline ends. This CDR3 comprises 14 residues. Looked up from germline, CDR1 is SGHVS and CDR2 is FQNEAQ. The CDR3 loop is CASSLGTVGEKLFF. In nucleotides, the CDR3 is TGTGCCAGCAGCTTAGGGACAGTGGGTGAAAAACTGTTTTTT. The variable domain in full, completed from reference TRBV7-8 and TRBJ1-4, reads GAGVSQSPRYKVAKRGQDVALRCDPISGHVSLFWYQQALGQGPEFLTYFQNEAQLDKSGLPSDRFFAERPEGSVSTLKIQRTQQEDSAVYLCASSLGTVGEKLFFGSGTQLSVL.

V gene TRBV6-5 combines with J gene TRBJ1-2; D remains unclear. Trimming pared 10 bases from V and 6 bases from J, leaving 18 bases between. Germline V CDR1 and CDR2: MNHEY, SVGAGI. This CDR3 comprises 13 residues. The CDR3 loop reads CAILNPGRDGYTF. CDR3 DNA: TGTGCCATTCTCAACCCGGGGAGGGATGGCTACACCTTC.

The chain employs TRBV9 and TRBJ2-1; D gene ambiguous. Germline V gene lookup returns CDR1 SGDLS and CDR2 YYNGEE. Trimming removed 0 bases at V and 6 bases at J, with 16 bases between. The CDR3 contains 16 residues. In DNA, the CDR3 is TGTGCCAGCAGCGTAGGGGCTGGGGTTTCCGGCAATGAGCAGTTCTTC. It yields the protein CASSVGAGVSGNEQFF.

The chain recombines TRBV11-3 with TRBJ1-4; possibly TRBD1 for D (5 bases). Germline CDR1 SGHNT, CDR2 YENEEA. The germline V and J ends were trimmed by 6 bases and 5 bases, with 19 bases remaining between them. The CDR3 has 16 amino acids. Here the CDR3 DNA reads TGTGCCAGCAGTGGTGGTGGCGGGACGGAGAATGAAAAACTGTTTTTT. Amino acid sequence: CASSGGGGTENEKLFF.

J is TRBJ2-7 and V is TRBV7-6; 9 bases fit TRBD2. Germline V CDR1 and CDR2: SGHVS, FNYEAQ. CDR3 length: 18 residues. The V and J ends lost 0 bases and 4 bases, in that order; junction bases with no gene match: 13. CDR3 nucleotide sequence: TGTGCCAGCAGCTTAGCGCGGGTGGCGGGAGGGCCTATATACGAGCAGTACTTC. Protein product: CASSLARVAGGPIYEQYF.

This clone has a single count. The V call is TRBV15, the J call TRBJ2-6; D not certain. The germline V and J ends were trimmed by 1 base and 0 bases, with 4 bases remaining between them. Germline CDR1 and CDR2: LNHNV and YYDKDF (reference sequence). This CDR3 comprises 15 residues. CDR3 protein: CATSRVSSGANVLTF. DNA for the CDR3: TGTGCCACCAGCAGAGTGTCCTCTGGGGCCAACGTCCTGACTTTC.

V is TRBV4-1 and J is TRBJ2-7; 9 positions agree with TRBD1. Germline CDR1 and CDR2: MGHRA and YSYEKL. The CDR3 contains 15 residues. The junction had 3 bases not matched to a gene; V was cut back by 1 base and J by 2 bases. This chain's CDR3 is CASSQVTGGPYEQYF. The CDR3 bases are TGCGCCAGCAGCCAAGTCACAGGGGGCCCCTACGAGCAGTACTTC.

This clone was counted once. J is TRBJ2-7 and V is TRBV15, with D hard to call. Trimming removed 3 bases from V and 3 bases from J, with 9 bases in between. Germline V CDR1 and CDR2: LNHNV, YYDKDF (reference sequence). This CDR3 region has 13 residues. The CDR3 DNA sequence: TGTGCCACCAGCAGGGTACTCTACTACGAGCAGTACTTC. It is translated as CATSRVLYYEQYF.

The chain links TRBV19 to TRBJ1-1; TRBD1 matches at 8 bases. The CDR3 length is 14 residues. The V segment lost 4 bases and the J segment 0 bases; nucleotides outside the gene matches: 1. Germline values: CDR1 LNHDA, CDR2 SQIVND (reference sequence). CDR3 sequence reads: CASSRQGMNTEAFF. In DNA, the CDR3 is TGTGCCAGTAGTAGACAGGGGATGAACACTGAAGCTTTCTTT.

V is TRBV5-4 and J is TRBJ2-7; 9 positions match TRBD1. The CDR3 loop spans 15 amino acids. CDR1 and CDR2 (germline): SGHNT, YYREEE (reference sequence). The junction had 7 bases not matched to a gene; V was cut back by 2 bases and J by 4 bases. DNA of the CDR3: TGTGCCAGCAGCTTTGACAGGGGGACTTTATACGAGCAGTACTTC. Protein product: CASSFDRGTLYEQYF.

The V call is TRBV6-6, the J call TRBJ1-5, with 7 bases aligning to TRBD1. This CDR3 spans 13 amino acids. Germline loops: CDR1 MNHNY, CDR2 SVGAGI (reference sequence). V gave up 5 bases and J gave up 5 bases; unmatched junction bases: 3. The CDR3 spells CASSQTGDQPQHF. The DNA of the CDR3 is TGTGCCAGCAGTCAAACAGGGGATCAGCCCCAGCATTTT.

The rearrangement uses TRBV2 and TRBJ2-2; the match to TRBD2 covers 9 bases. The CDR3 loop spans 13 amino acids. Trimming at V came to 7 bases and at J to 7 bases, leaving 4 bases not matched to a gene. Germline CDR1 SNHLY, CDR2 FYNNEI. The CDR3 region has the DNA TGTGCCAGCAAAGAGCGGGAGGTCGGGGAGCTGTTTTTT. Protein sequence: CASKEREVGELFF.

The chain is built from TRBV2 and TRBJ2-7, with 9 bases identical to TRBD2. The CDR3 spans 13 residues. CDR1 is SNHLY and CDR2 is FYNNEI in the germline V gene. V lost 3 bases, J lost 7 bases, and 4 bases stayed unmatched. Written as DNA, the CDR3 is TGTGCCAGCAGTGAGGTAGCGGGGGTTGAGCAGTACTTC. Encoded protein: CASSEVAGVEQYF.